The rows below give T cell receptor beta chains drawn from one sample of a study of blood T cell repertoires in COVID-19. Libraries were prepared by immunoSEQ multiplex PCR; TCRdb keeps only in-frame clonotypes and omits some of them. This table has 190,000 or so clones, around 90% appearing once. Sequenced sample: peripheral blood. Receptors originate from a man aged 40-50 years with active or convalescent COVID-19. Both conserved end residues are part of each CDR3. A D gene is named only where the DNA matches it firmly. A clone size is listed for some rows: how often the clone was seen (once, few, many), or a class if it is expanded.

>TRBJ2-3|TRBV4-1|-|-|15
TGCGCCAGCAGCCACTTCGCTAGCGGCACAGATACGCAGTATTTT
CASSHFASGTDTQYF
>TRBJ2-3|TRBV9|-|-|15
TGTGCCAGCAGCGTAGCCAAAAGGGGCTCAGATACGCAGTATTTT
CASSVAKRGSDTQYF
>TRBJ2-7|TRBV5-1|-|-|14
TGCGCCAGCAGCTTGGACAGGGTCGCCTACGAGCAGTACTTC
CASSLDRVAYEQYF
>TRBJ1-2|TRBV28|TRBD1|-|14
TGTGCCAGCAGTTTATGGACAGGGGACTATGGCTACACCTTC
CASSLWTGDYGYTF
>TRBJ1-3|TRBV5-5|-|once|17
TGTGCCAGCAGCTTTAGGAGGACAGTTGACTCTGGAAACACCATATATTTT
CASSFRRTVDSGNTIYF
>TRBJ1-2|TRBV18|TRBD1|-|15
TGTGCCAGCTCAGCAACCCCGGGACAGGGGCTTGGCTACACCTTC
CASSATPGQGLGYTF
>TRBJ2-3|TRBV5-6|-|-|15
TGTGCCAGCGAACCCGTTGGTAGCGGCACAGATACGCAGTATTTT
CASEPVGSGTDTQYF
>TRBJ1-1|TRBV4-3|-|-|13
TGCGCCAGCAGCCAAGCCTGGGCCACTGAAGCTTTCTTT
CASSQAWATEAFF
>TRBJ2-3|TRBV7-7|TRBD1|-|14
TGTGCTAGCAGCTTTGGGACAGACACAGATACGCAGTATTTT
CASSFGTDTDTQYF
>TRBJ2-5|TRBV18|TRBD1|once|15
TGTGCCAGCTCACCAATTACAGGGGGACAGGAGACCCAGTACTTC
CASSPITGGQETQYF
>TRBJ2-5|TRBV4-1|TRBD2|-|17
TGCGCCAGCAGCCAAGATCGGAGGGTAGCGGGGGTGGAGACCCAGTACTTC
CASSQDRRVAGVETQYF
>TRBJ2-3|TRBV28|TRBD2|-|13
TGTGCCAGCAGTTTGACTAGCCCAGATACGCAGTATTTT
CASSLTSPDTQYF
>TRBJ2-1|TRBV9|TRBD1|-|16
TGTGCCAGCAGCTCCCATCCGGGACAGTTATACAATGAGCAGTTCTTC
CASSSHPGQLYNEQFF
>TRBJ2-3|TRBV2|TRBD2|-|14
TGTGCCAGTGGGACTAGCGGGAGACGAGATACGCAGTATTTT
CASGTSGRRDTQYF
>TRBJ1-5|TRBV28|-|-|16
TGTGCCAGCAGTTTAATGCGCGCAGGGAATAATCAGCCCCAGCATTTT
CASSLMRAGNNQPQHF
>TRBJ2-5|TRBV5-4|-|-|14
TGTGCCAGCAGCTTCCTAGGCCCTCAAGAGACCCAGTACTTC
CASSFLGPQETQYF
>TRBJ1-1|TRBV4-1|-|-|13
TGCGCCAGCAGCCAGCGGGGGAGGCAGGAAGCTTTCTTT
CASSQRGRQEAFF
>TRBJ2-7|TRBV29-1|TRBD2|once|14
TGCAGCGTTTCCCTAGCGGGGGGCTCCTACGAGCAGTACTTC
CSVSLAGGSYEQYF
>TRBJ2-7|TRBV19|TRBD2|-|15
TGTGCCAGTAGTATCTCCTGGACTAGCGGCTACGAGCAGTACTTC
CASSISWTSGYEQYF
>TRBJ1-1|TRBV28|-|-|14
TGTGCCAGCATAACAGGGTCGTTTAACACTGAAGCTTTCTTT
CASITGSFNTEAFF
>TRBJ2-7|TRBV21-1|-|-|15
TGTGCCAGCAGCAAAGCGGGACAGTTCTCCTACGAGCAGTACTTC
CASSKAGQFSYEQYF
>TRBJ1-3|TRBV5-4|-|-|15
TGTGCCAGCAGCCATCGGACAGATACAGGAAACACCATATATTTT
CASSHRTDTGNTIYF
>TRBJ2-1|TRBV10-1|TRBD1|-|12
TGCGCCAGCAGGGACAGGCACAATGAGCAGTTCTTC
CASRDRHNEQFF